The 24 T cell receptor beta chains in this list originate from one sample, sequenced in a study of cytomegalovirus exposure and HLA in healthy donors. PCR involved 60 Vbeta and 13 Jbeta primers. Data came from immunoSEQ multiplex PCR; TCRdb stores just in-frame clones and leaves some out. The sample consists of tens of thousands of clones, roughly 84% of them appearing once. Sequenced input: PBMCs. These receptors originate from a woman aged 45-60 years in good health and CMV-seronegative.

This chain uses TRBV27 with TRBJ2-5, with TRBD2 matching 8 bases. Losses at the gene ends were 8 bases for V and 3 bases for J; bases not matched to a gene: 11. The CDR3 consists of 15 residues. The V gene's germline CDR1 is MNHEY and CDR2 SMNVEV (reference sequence). This CDR3 reads CASREGGLGKETQYF. CDR3 sequence (DNA): TGTGCCAGCCGGGAGGGGGGGCTAGGGAAAGAGACCCAGTACTTC.

CDR3 loop: CASSVSGGKSNSPLHF. The CDR3 bases are TGTGCCAGCAGCGTATCAGGGGGCAAGTCGAATTCACCCCTCCACTTT. The chain recombines TRBV7-9 with TRBJ1-6; TRBD1 aligns across 8 bases. Germline V gene sequence: CDR1 SEHNR, CDR2 FQNEAQ (reference sequence). The CDR3 totals 16 residues. V shed 5 bases and J 7 bases; nucleotides not matched to a gene: 10.

The chain recombines TRBV19 with TRBJ2-5; perhaps TRBD2 as D (6 bases). The germline V gene encodes CDR1 LNHDA and CDR2 SQIVND (reference sequence). Trimming stripped 1 base from V and 5 bases from J, with 14 bases between. CDR3 length: 15 residues. The CDR3 DNA follows: TGTGCCAGTAGTATAGCCGACACTAGCTGGGAGACCCAGTACTTC. Amino acids: CASSIADTSWETQYF.

This chain joins TRBV29-1 and TRBJ2-2, with 10 nucleotides matching TRBD1. The V gene end was trimmed by 4 bases and the J gene end by 1 base; junction bases not matched to a gene: 3. CDR3 length equals 15 residues. Germline CDR1 and CDR2: SQVTM and ANQGSEA. The DNA for the CDR3 is TGCAGCGTTGCGGGACAGGGGCGGAACACCGGGGAGCTGTTTTTT. It is translated as CSVAGQGRNTGELFF.

This clone occurred a few times. This rearrangement joins TRBV30 to TRBJ1-4; a possible D gene is TRBD1 (5 bases). Germline V gene sequence: CDR1 GTSNPN, CDR2 SVGIG (reference sequence). Trimming stripped 0 bases from V and 8 bases from J, with 13 bases between. The CDR3 spans 14 residues. The CDR3 sequence: CAWSVGQGVEKLFF. CDR3 in DNA: TGTGCCTGGAGTGTTGGCCAAGGGGTCGAAAAACTGTTTTTT.

The J gene is TRBJ2-5, the V gene TRBV6-5; TRBD2 matches 10 bases. The junction had 9 bases not matched to a gene; V was cut back by 11 bases and J by 0 bases. The germline gives CDR1 MNHEY, CDR2 SVGAGI. The CDR3 contains 15 residues. Here the CDR3 DNA reads TGTGCCGCTAGCGGGAGCCCGCCCAACCAAGAGACCCAGTACTTC. It codes for CAASGSPPNQETQYF.

The chain is built from TRBV2 and TRBJ1-1; 7 bases line up with TRBD1. The J segment lost 0 bases and the V segment lost 8 bases, leaving 6 bases of the junction unmatched. Germline CDR1 reads SNHLY; CDR2 reads FYNNEI. This CDR3 spans 14 amino acids. The CDR3 DNA reads as TGTGCCAGCGGCAGGGGGGTCTTGAACACTGAAGCTTTCTTT. Amino acid sequence: CASGRGVLNTEAFF.

The chain is built from TRBV7-8 and TRBJ2-1; 10 nucleotides agree with TRBD1. Germline lookup yields CDR1 SGHVS and CDR2 FQNEAQ. This CDR3 region has 15 residues. Unmatched junction bases numbered 9, after V lost 5 bases and J lost 8 bases. The CDR3 DNA is TGTGCCAGCAGCCCCGGGACAGGGGAAGCGGATGAGCAGTTCTTC. Amino acids: CASSPGTGEADEQFF.

V and J are TRBV11-2 and TRBJ1-1; no firm D call. The CDR3 spans 15 residues. Germline assignment: CDR1 SGHAT and CDR2 FQNNGV. The V end lost 0 bases, the J end lost 7 bases, and 15 bases lay between the germline ends. The CDR3, as DNA: TGTGCCAGCAGCTTAGATCCCTCCGCCTGGAGTGAAGCTTTCTTT. Protein: CASSLDPSAWSEAFF.

This clone showed up just a few times. This rearrangement joins TRBV4-2 to TRBJ2-6; 14 positions agree with TRBD2. Losses at the gene ends were 3 bases for V and 1 base for J; bases not matched to a gene: 5. This CDR3 is 19 amino acids long. Germline CDR1 LGHNA, CDR2 YNFKEQ. CDR3 DNA: TGTGCCAGCAGCCACGGACTAGCGGGGGGCTTATCTGGGGCCAACGTCCTGACTTTC. Its translation is CASSHGLAGGLSGANVLTF.

This clone appeared once. The chain uses TRBV7-9 and TRBJ2-3; 10 bases are shared with TRBD2. Germline lookup yields CDR1 SEHNR and CDR2 FQNEAQ (reference sequence). This CDR3 spans 16 amino acids. V shed 4 bases, J shed 3 bases, and the junction held 7 bases outside the gene matches. The CDR3 spells CASSSSGGGLTDTQYF. DNA of the CDR3: TGTGCCAGCAGCTCCAGCGGGGGGGGGCTAACAGATACGCAGTATTTT. Combining the CDR3 with reference TRBV7-9 and TRBJ2-3 gives the whole variable domain DTGVSQNPRHKITKRGQNVTFRCDPISEHNRLYWYRQTLGQGPEFLTYFQNEAQLEKSRLLSDRFSAERPKGSFSTLEIQRTEQGDSAMYLCASSSSGGGLTDTQYFGPGTRLTVL.

The chain joins TRBV9 to TRBJ2-5; 7 bases fit TRBD1. TRBJ2-7 explains the end of the DNA better; the J call may be wrong. The CDR3 is 14 residues long. Germline V lookup: CDR1 SGDLS, CDR2 YYNGEE. CDR3 loop: CASSARDSSYEQYF. The CDR3 DNA reads TGTGCCAGCAGCGCCAGGGACAGCTCCTACGAGCAGTACTTC.

The J gene is TRBJ1-1, the V gene TRBV7-8; no definite D call. V lost 1 base and J 9 bases, leaving 15 bases between the germline ends. Germline V CDR1 and CDR2: SGHVS, FQNEAQ. The CDR3 runs to 14 residues. CDR3 coding DNA: TGTGCCAGCAGCTTAGATTCGTTCCGGGGAAAAGCTTTCTTT. Amino acid sequence: CASSLDSFRGKAFF.

The chain combines TRBV9 with TRBJ2-1, with TRBD1 as a possible D gene (5 bases). Germline V gene sequence: CDR1 SGDLS, CDR2 YYNGEE. The CDR3 is 15 residues long. V was clipped by 2 bases and J by 2 bases, with 11 bases between them. CDR3 DNA: TGTGCCAGCAGCGTTTATGACAGTACCTACAATGAGCAGTTCTTC. This sequence encodes CASSVYDSTYNEQFF.

The chain combines TRBV7-8 with TRBJ2-1; D gene unclear. The CDR3 spans 12 residues. CDR1 is SGHVS and CDR2 is FQNEAQ in the germline V gene. Trimming pared 1 base from V and 6 bases from J, leaving 4 bases between. The CDR3 DNA reads TGTGCCAGCAGCTTAGGGCTCAATGAGCAGTTCTTC. It translates to CASSLGLNEQFF.

The rearrangement links TRBV5-4 to TRBJ1-2; tentative D call: TRBD1 (6 bases). Germline CDR1 is SGHNT and CDR2 is YYREEE (reference sequence). The CDR3 is 13 residues long. The ends were cut back, 2 bases at V and 6 bases at J, with 11 bases in the middle. CDR3 loop: CASSFQGSDGYTF. In nucleotides, the CDR3 is TGTGCCAGCAGCTTCCAGGGGTCAGATGGCTACACCTTC.

This clone has just a few counts. The J gene is TRBJ2-2, the V gene TRBV4-2; D is possibly TRBD1 (6 bases). The germline CDR1 and CDR2 sequences are LGHNA and YNFKEQ. The V and J ends lost 3 bases and 6 bases respectively, with 14 bases between them. The CDR3 is made up of 15 amino acids. CDR3 residues: CASSQGDNGSGELFF. In DNA, the CDR3 is TGTGCCAGCAGCCAGGGGGACAATGGGTCCGGGGAGCTGTTTTTT.

The chain combines TRBV27 with TRBJ2-3; weak D call: TRBD2 (5 bases). Between the trimmed V and J ends, which lost 1 base and 0 bases, there was a span of 11 bases. The CDR3 length is 16 residues. Germline assignment: CDR1 MNHEY and CDR2 SMNVEV (reference sequence). CDR3 coding DNA: TGTGCCAGCAGTTTATTTCCAGCGGTGAGCACAGATACGCAGTATTTT. Residues: CASSLFPAVSTDTQYF.

The J gene is TRBJ2-5, the V gene TRBV2; maybe TRBD1 (5 bases). Germline V gene lookup returns CDR1 SNHLY and CDR2 FYNNEI. V shed 10 bases and J shed 5 bases, with 20 bases lying between them. The CDR3 contains 14 residues. CDR3 DNA: TGTGCCACCGATAAGACAGTTGTAGGGGAGACCCAGTACTTC. Encoded protein: CATDKTVVGETQYF.

The rearrangement joins TRBV18 to TRBJ2-1; the match to TRBD1 covers 7 bases. CDR3 length equals 18 residues. V dropped 3 bases and J dropped 0; count of bases not matched to a gene: 11. The germline V gene encodes CDR1 KGHSH and CDR2 LQKENI. As DNA, the CDR3 is TGTGCCAGCTCACCGACGGACAGGCGTTATAGCTCCTACAATGAGCAGTTCTTC. Encoded protein: CASSPTDRRYSSYNEQFF.

The chain couples TRBV7-8 to TRBJ2-7, with 9 bases fitting TRBD2. Per the germline V gene, CDR1 is SGHVS and CDR2 is FQNEAQ. CDR3 length: 14 residues. V was pared by 8 bases and J by 2 bases, with 7 bases of the junction left unmatched. The DNA of the CDR3 is TGTGCCAGCCAGGGGCAGCGGGAGGCCTACGAGCAGTACTTC. Protein sequence: CASQGQREAYEQYF.

V gene TRBV6-5 combines with J gene TRBJ1-6; 8 bases line up with TRBD1. The V segment lost 2 bases and the J segment 10 bases; nucleotides outside the gene matches: 4. CDR1 is MNHEY, CDR2 SVGAGI, per germline. The CDR3 is 14 amino acids. Here the CDR3 reads CASSYTDRESPLHF. As DNA, the CDR3 is TGTGCCAGCAGTTACACGGACAGGGAATCACCCCTCCACTTT.

The rearrangement links TRBV19 to TRBJ2-7, with TRBD1 matching 7 bases. J lost 2 bases, V lost 3 bases, and 10 bases had no gene match. CDR1 is LNHDA, CDR2 SQIVND, per germline (reference sequence). The CDR3 covers 16 residues. The CDR3 sequence: CASSISGQKFPYEQYF. In nucleotides, the CDR3 is TGTGCCAGTAGTATCTCGGGACAGAAATTTCCCTACGAGCAGTACTTC.

As for this clone: Its ends do not fully match the called genes, so a read error is possible. The chain joins TRBV18 to TRBJ2-3, with 12 bases that match TRBD2. CDR1 and CDR2 (germline): KGHSH, LQKENI. The CDR3 spans 13 residues. CDR3 nucleotides: TGTGCCAGCTCACCATCAGAGCTAGCGGGGGGGCATTTT. Its translation is CASSPSELAGGHF.